What follows describes a single T cell receptor beta chain. V lost 5 bases, J lost 6 bases, and 13 bases stayed unmatched. The CDR3 sequence is 15 residues long. CDR1 and CDR2 from the germline V gene are LNHDA and SQIVND (reference sequence). The table came from immunoSEQ multiplex PCR; TCRdb's copy has only in-frame clones and leaves some out. The data hold approximately 67,000 clones, with 80% to 85% observed a single time. This entry belongs to a study of glioma-infiltrating T cells after dendritic cell vaccination. Study-level background: Treatment, given 2003 to 2012, was autologous tumor lysate-pulsed dendritic cell vaccination.

The sequence derives from a human donor with glioblastoma. The genes are TRBV19 and TRBJ2-7, with 7 bases fitting TRBD1. The specimen comprised blood, sampled before dendritic cell vaccination. The CDR3 DNA reads as TGTGCCAGTAGTGACAGGGACGGTACGGTGGGCGAGCAGTACTTC. Translated, it gives CASSDRDGTVGEQYF.